Listed below are T cell receptor beta chains from one sample, sequenced in a study of T cells expressing NK-cell markers. TCRdb reprocessed the 5' RACE reads; each CDR3 protein has one entry and no DNA is given. The table for this sample gives fewer than 550,000 distinct CDR3 sequences. Sequencing was performed on blood T cells: a sorted CD56 or NKG2C T cell subset, CD4+ or CD8+ T cells, or bulk PBMC T cells (not recorded which). The receptors originated from a woman aged 45-65 years in good health. The CDR3 runs from the conserved cysteine through the conserved F or W.

J gene | V gene | CDR3 protein
TRBJ2-3 | TRBV12-3/TRBV12-4 | CASSEDGLAVRTDTQYF
TRBJ1-5 | TRBV7-3 | CASSLTRDNQPQHF
TRBJ2-1 | TRBV10-2 | CATRTSGRGNEQFF
TRBJ1-1 | TRBV4-2 | CASSQDNREFSEAFF
TRBJ2-5 | TRBV27 | CASSLTGGSETQYF
TRBJ2-2 | TRBV4-2 | CASSHPSAGELFF
TRBJ2-6 | TRBV14 | CASRSRVGTSGANVLTF
TRBJ2-1 | TRBV6-6 | CASSYSPGFNNEQFF
TRBJ2-3 | TRBV29-1 | CSVEGVRADTQYF
TRBJ2-1 | TRBV3-1 | CASSRLGEAYNEQFF
TRBJ1-1 | TRBV24-1 | CATSDSPTGQNTEAFF
TRBJ2-2 | TRBV6-2/TRBV6-3 | CASSYSFRGELFF
TRBJ2-3 | TRBV13 | CASSWRTSTDTQYF
TRBJ2-7 | TRBV27 | CASSSTRLAYEQYF
TRBJ1-1 | TRBV27 | CASSLRVTGGTEAFF
TRBJ2-1 | TRBV3-1 | CASSIAGGPRNEQFF
TRBJ2-3 | TRBV24-1 | CATSEPDRGNADTQYF
TRBJ2-5 | TRBV11-2 | CASSFRTLQETQYF
TRBJ2-3 | TRBV11-3 | CASSYEQGEDTQYF
TRBJ1-2 | TRBV12-3/TRBV12-4 | CASSPGQPGANYGYTF
TRBJ2-7 | TRBV20-1 | CSASGVYEQYF
TRBJ2-1 | TRBV21-1 | CASSKAMVCSYNEQFF
TRBJ1-1 | TRBV12-5 | CASGGGIGTEAFF
TRBJ2-5 | TRBV12-3/TRBV12-4 | CASSLQGLNQETQYF
TRBJ2-1 | TRBV29-1 | CSVEDLRLLNHEQFF
TRBJ2-7 | TRBV6-5 | CASSAQGLGGGEQYF
TRBJ2-3 | TRBV27 | CASSLLGTGNTDTQYF
TRBJ1-4 | TRBV6-2/TRBV6-3 | CASSGGVKLFF
TRBJ2-7 | TRBV20-1 | CSARDEYYEQYF
TRBJ1-2 | TRBV29-1 | CSVSDRDYGYTF
TRBJ2-3 | TRBV2 | CASSFLSTDTQYF
TRBJ1-1 | TRBV20-1 | CSANGPLNVNTEAFF